This entry lists 27 T cell receptor beta chains sequenced from one sample in a study of OX40 agonist ivuxolimab in advanced cancers. TCRdb keeps only in-frame clones here, not all; method: immunoSEQ multiplex PCR. The sample contains about 24,000 clones, approximately 89% of which appear only once. The sample here was CD4+ or CD8+ T cells sorted from blood, taken in a trial of the OX40 agonist ivuxolimab. These receptors were obtained from an adult with an advanced solid tumor such as melanoma, head and neck, liver or kidney cancer.

The sample holds one count of this clone. The V gene is TRBV5-1, the J gene TRBJ2-1; D assignment may be TRBD1 or TRBD2 (5 bases each). V gave up 4 bases and J gave up 0 bases, with 8 bases separating them. Per germline, CDR1 SGHRS and CDR2 YFSETQ. The CDR3 consists of 14 residues. In DNA, the CDR3 is TGCGCCAGCAGCGAGGGGAGCTCCTACAATGAGCAGTTCTTC. This codes for CASSEGSSYNEQFF.

The CDR3 here is CASSPGRSYEQYF. CDR3 nucleotides: TGTGCCAGCAGCCCGGGACGCTCCTACGAGCAGTACTTC. The rearrangement joins TRBV7-6 to TRBJ2-7, with D possibly called TRBD1 or TRBD2 (5 bases each). From germline, CDR1 is SGHVS and CDR2 FNYEAQ. The CDR3 has 13 residues. V gave up 5 bases and J gave up 0 bases, with 8 bases separating them.

The rearrangement uses TRBV5-1 and TRBJ2-1, with 8 bases fitting TRBD1. With V trimmed by 1 base and J by 6 bases, 0 bases remained unmatched. Germline CDR1 reads SGHRS; CDR2 reads YFSETQ. CDR3 size: 13 residues. The CDR3 protein is CASSLTGGNEQFF. CDR3 DNA: TGCGCCAGCAGCTTGACAGGGGGCAATGAGCAGTTCTTC.

This chain joins TRBV18 and TRBJ2-7; D tentatively reads TRBD1 or TRBD2 (6 bases each). V dropped 7 bases and J dropped 7 bases, with 32 bases sitting between them. Germline V gene data show CDR1 as KGHSH and CDR2 as LQKENI. The CDR3 runs to 18 residues. CDR3 DNA: TGTGCCAGCTTAGCCTCAGCCCTAGCTGGGGCAGGGGCGGGGGAGCAGTACTTC. Its protein is CASLASALAGAGAGEQYF.

V gene TRBV11-3 combines with J gene TRBJ2-7; maybe TRBD2 (6 bases). This CDR3 has 14 residues. V shed 3 bases and J shed 0 bases, with 9 bases lying between them. Per germline, CDR1 SGHNT and CDR2 YENEEA. CDR3 coding DNA: TGTGCCAGCAGCTTTGGGGACTCCTCCTACGAGCAGTACTTC. This codes for CASSFGDSSYEQYF.

CDR3 region: CASSTTRDSYNEQFF. The DNA for the CDR3 is TGTGCCAGCAGCACTACCAGAGACTCCTACAATGAGCAGTTCTTC. This rearrangement joins TRBV5-5 to TRBJ2-1; D is undetermined. With 4 bases removed from V and 0 bases from J, the gap between germline ends came to 11 bases. There are 15 residues in the CDR3. In germline, CDR1 is SGHKS, CDR2 YYEKEE (reference sequence).

This clone was seen only once. The chain joins TRBV9 to TRBJ2-2; possibly TRBD2 for D (5 bases). Deletions cut 7 bases from V and 1 base from J, with 20 bases between. Germline V CDR1 and CDR2: SGDLS, YYNGEE. This CDR3 has 17 amino acids. DNA of the CDR3: TGTGCCAGCGGCCTTGCTAGCACTCAGATGAACACCGGGGAGCTGTTTTTT. This sequence encodes CASGLASTQMNTGELFF.

The gene calls are TRBV4-3 and TRBJ1-5; D is unresolved. CDR1 is LGHNA, CDR2 YSLEER, per germline. This CDR3 is 13 amino acids long. V dropped 0 bases and J dropped 5 bases, with 5 bases sitting between them. CDR3 nucleotide sequence: TGCGCCAGCAGCCAAGATGCGTATCAGCCCCAGCATTTT. This gives the protein CASSQDAYQPQHF.

This clone was detected only a few times. This chain uses TRBV7-9 with TRBJ1-5, with a weak D call TRBD1 (5 bases). V dropped 4 bases and J dropped 0 bases, with 16 bases sitting between them. The V gene's germline CDR1 is SEHNR and CDR2 FQNEAQ (reference sequence). The length of the CDR3 is 17 residues. The CDR3 DNA sequence: TGTGCCAGCAGCTCCCACGGGCGGGGGGTTAGCAATCAGCCCCAGCATTTT. Translated, it gives CASSSHGRGVSNQPQHF.

This rearrangement joins TRBV30 to TRBJ2-3, with TRBD2 matching 9 bases. Germline V gene data show CDR1 as GTSNPN and CDR2 as SVGIG (reference sequence). Trimming cost V 0 bases and J 2 bases; bases outside gene matches: 3. There are 15 residues in the CDR3. The CDR3 DNA sequence: TGTGCCTGGAGTGTCCTAGCGGGGTTCACAGATACGCAGTATTTT. It specifies CAWSVLAGFTDTQYF.

The gene calls are TRBV27 and TRBJ1-1; the D is unclear. Germline V CDR1 and CDR2: MNHEY, SMNVEV (reference sequence). CDR3 size: 15 residues. With 0 bases removed from V and 2 bases from J, the gap between germline ends came to 10 bases. The CDR3, as DNA: TGTGCCAGCAGTTTATCCGAGATTGGAAACACTGAAGCTTTCTTT. Its translation: CASSLSEIGNTEAFF.

This rearrangement joins TRBV6-5 to TRBJ1-3; 10 bases line up with TRBD1. V lost 8 bases to trimming and J lost 4 bases; unmatched junction nucleotides: 2. Germline CDR1 is MNHEY and CDR2 is SVGAGI. CDR3 size: 13 residues. The CDR3 reads CASGTGDGNTIYF. The CDR3 DNA is TGTGCCAGCGGGACAGGGGACGGAAACACCATATATTTT.

This clone was counted a few times. J is TRBJ2-5 and V is TRBV19; D is ambiguous. The CDR3 is made up of 11 amino acids. V was trimmed by 3 bases and J by 5 bases, leaving 4 bases between them. Germline lookup yields CDR1 LNHDA and CDR2 SQIVND (reference sequence). The CDR3 loop reads CASSMKETQYF. The CDR3 coding sequence is TGTGCCAGTAGTATGAAGGAGACCCAGTACTTC. The complete variable domain, with remaining parts taken from reference TRBV19 and TRBJ2-5, reads DGGITQSPKYLFRKEGQNVTLSCEQNLNHDAMYWYRQDPGQGLRLIYYSQIVNDFQKGDIAEGYSVSREKKESFPLTVTSAQKNPTAFYLCASSMKETQYFGPGTRLLVL.

The chain joins TRBV7-2 to TRBJ1-6; TRBD1 matches 9 bases. The CDR3 is 15 amino acids. Germline CDR1 reads SGHTA; CDR2 reads FQGNSA. V shed 5 bases, J shed 7 bases, and the junction held 6 bases outside the gene matches. Here the CDR3 reads CASSTGTGRNSPLHF. CDR3 bases: TGTGCCAGCAGCACCGGGACAGGGCGAAATTCACCCCTCCACTTT.

The CDR3 loop reads CASSYITPYEQYF. For the CDR3, the DNA is TGTGCCAGCAGCTACATCACCCCCTACGAGCAGTACTTC. The chain recombines TRBV13 with TRBJ2-7; D unresolved. Trimming took 4 bases from V and 2 from J, leaving 9 bases between them. The CDR3 spans 13 residues. CDR1 PRHDT and CDR2 FYEKMQ come from the germline V gene (reference sequence).

The V call is TRBV4-2, the J call TRBJ1-2; 9 bases agree with TRBD1. The V and J ends lost 4 bases and 8 bases, in that order; junction bases with no gene match: 11. Germline-derived CDR1 and CDR2 are LGHNA and YNFKEQ. The CDR3 runs to 15 residues. This CDR3 is CASSRSGQGQEGYTF. The CDR3 DNA sequence: TGTGCCAGCAGCCGGTCCGGACAGGGGCAAGAAGGCTACACCTTC.

This chain uses TRBV10-2 with TRBJ2-5, with 7 bases that match TRBD1. The DNA end is more similar to TRBJ2-7, so the J call may be wrong. Germline assignment: CDR1 WSHSY and CDR2 SAAADI. The CDR3 has 17 residues. The CDR3 DNA reads as TGCGCCAGCAGTGAGTCCAACCACAGGGGTCTTTGGTACGAGCAGTACTTC. It encodes CASSESNHRGLWYEQYF.

The J gene is TRBJ1-5, the V gene TRBV15; 11 positions match TRBD1. Per germline, CDR1 LNHNV and CDR2 YYDKDF (reference sequence). The ends lost 2 bases at V and 3 bases at J; junction bases unmatched: 6. This CDR3 spans 17 amino acids. CDR3 bases: TGTGCCACCAGCAGAATGCGGGACAGGGGGTCCAATCAGCCCCAGCATTTT. It yields the protein CATSRMRDRGSNQPQHF.

The chain employs TRBV29-1 and TRBJ1-3; TRBD1 is a possible D gene (5 bases). The CDR3 loop spans 14 amino acids. Trimming took 4 bases from V and 0 from J, leaving 10 bases between them. Germline CDR1 and CDR2: SQVTM and ANQGSEA. The CDR3 region is CSVAGQASGNTIYF. CDR3 nucleotide sequence: TGCAGCGTTGCAGGGCAGGCCTCTGGAAACACCATATATTTT.

This clone was recorded a few times. A junction boundary mismatches the germline segment, possibly from a read error. The V call is TRBV7-7, the J call TRBJ2-7; 9 bases fit TRBD1. Germline V gene sequence: CDR1 SSHAT, CDR2 FNYEAQ (reference sequence). The CDR3 is 15 residues long. Written as DNA, the CDR3 is TGTGCTAGCAGCCGGGACAGGGTTCCCCTCACGGAGCAGTACTTC. Translation gives CASSRDRVPLTEQYF.

The rearrangement links TRBV18 to TRBJ2-2, with TRBD1 matching over 7 bases. CDR3 size: 14 residues. Losses at the gene ends were 2 bases for V and 7 bases for J; bases not matched to a gene: 4. CDR1 is KGHSH, CDR2 LQKENI, per germline. As DNA, the CDR3 is TGTGCCAGCTCACCAGGGACAGTCGGCGGGGAGCTGTTTTTT. It codes for CASSPGTVGGELFF. The variable domain in full, with the rest retrieved from reference TRBV18 and TRBJ2-2, is NAGVMQNPRHLVRRRGQEARLRCSPMKGHSHVYWYRQLPEEGLKFMVYLQKENIIDESGMPKERFSAEFPKEGPSILRIQQVVRGDSAAYFCASSPGTVGGELFFGEGSRLTVL.

This chain links TRBV5-6 with TRBJ1-4, with D hard to call. Germline CDR1 reads SGHDT; CDR2 reads YYEEEE. Trimming removed 0 bases from V and 6 bases from J, with 12 bases in between. CDR3 length: 15 amino acids. CDR3 amino acids: CASSLVSGSYEKLFF. For the CDR3, the DNA is TGTGCCAGCAGCTTGGTGTCGGGCTCGTATGAAAAACTGTTTTTT. The full variable domain, completed using reference TRBV5-6 and TRBJ1-4, is DAGVTQSPTHLIKTRGQQVTLRCSPKSGHDTVSWYQQALGQGPQFIFQYYEEEERQRGNFPDRFSGHQFPNYSSELNVNALLLGDSALYLCASSLVSGSYEKLFFGSGTQLSVL.

The chain uses TRBV11-3 and TRBJ1-1; a possible D gene is TRBD1 (6 bases). CDR1 and CDR2 from the germline V gene are SGHNT and YENEEA. This CDR3 region has 12 residues. V dropped 1 base and J dropped 9 bases, with 9 bases sitting between them. The CDR3 reads CASSLARGQAFF. CDR3 DNA sequence: TGTGCCAGCAGCTTAGCCCGGGGGCAAGCTTTCTTT.

The chain recombines TRBV7-2 with TRBJ1-3; the match to TRBD1 covers 8 bases. CDR3 length: 15 amino acids. CDR1 is SGHTA and CDR2 is FQGNSA in the germline V gene. Trimming took 5 bases from V and 1 from J; bases not matched to a gene: 4. This chain's CDR3 is CASSLRTGSGNTIYF. The CDR3 nucleotides read TGTGCCAGCAGCCTACGGACAGGGTCTGGAAACACCATATATTTT.

The rearrangement links TRBV2 to TRBJ1-6; D possibly corresponds to TRBD1 (5 bases). Germline values: CDR1 SNHLY, CDR2 FYNNEI. V was cut by 7 bases and J by 3 bases, with 13 bases left in between. CDR3 length equals 15 residues. CDR3: CASTEGRGYNSPLHF. The CDR3 nucleotides are TGTGCCAGCACCGAAGGGAGGGGCTATAATTCACCCCTCCACTTT.

The chain uses TRBV19 and TRBJ1-1; 7 bases map to TRBD1. V was clipped by 3 bases and J by 6 bases; unmatched bases: 10. CDR1 LNHDA and CDR2 SQIVND come from the germline V gene (reference sequence). This CDR3 is 15 amino acids long. CDR3 amino acids: CASSMSGGWGPEAFF. DNA of the CDR3: TGTGCCAGTAGTATGTCAGGGGGATGGGGGCCTGAAGCTTTCTTT.

The genes are TRBV5-8 and TRBJ1-1; tentative D call: TRBD1 (5 bases). Between the trimmed V and J ends, which lost 1 base and 8 bases, there was a span of 9 bases. This CDR3 comprises 12 residues. Per germline, CDR1 SGHTS and CDR2 YDEGEE. This CDR3 is CASSLPSGEAFF. The DNA of the CDR3 is TGTGCCAGCAGCTTGCCTTCAGGGGAAGCTTTCTTT. The whole variable domain, remainder taken from reference TRBV5-8 and TRBJ1-1, is EAGVTQSPTHLIKTRGQQATLRCSPISGHTSVYWYQQALGLGLQFLLWYDEGEERNRGNFPPRFSGRQFPNYSSELNVNALELEDSALYLCASSLPSGEAFFGQGTRLTVV.